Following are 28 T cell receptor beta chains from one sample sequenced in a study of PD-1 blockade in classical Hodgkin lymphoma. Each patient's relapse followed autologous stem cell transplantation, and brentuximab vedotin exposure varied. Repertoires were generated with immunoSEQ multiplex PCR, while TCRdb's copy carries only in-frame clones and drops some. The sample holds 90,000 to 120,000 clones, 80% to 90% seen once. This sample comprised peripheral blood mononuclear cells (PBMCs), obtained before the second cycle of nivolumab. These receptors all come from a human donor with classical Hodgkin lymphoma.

CDR3 region: CAPMPNPGSRTDTQYF. CDR3 DNA sequence: TGTGCCCCGATGCCGAATCCAGGGTCTCGGACAGATACGCAGTATTTT. The chain couples TRBV15 to TRBJ2-3; D perhaps matches TRBD1 (5 bases). V shed 11 bases and J shed 3 bases, with 24 bases lying between them. CDR1 LNHNV and CDR2 YYDKDF come from the germline V gene (reference sequence). The CDR3 spans 16 residues.

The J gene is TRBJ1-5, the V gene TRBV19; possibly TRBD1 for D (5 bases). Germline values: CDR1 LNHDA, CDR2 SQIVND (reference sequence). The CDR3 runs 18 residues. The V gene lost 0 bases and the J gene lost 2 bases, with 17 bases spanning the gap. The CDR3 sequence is CASSIDRRGGDGNQPQHF. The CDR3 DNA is TGTGCCAGTAGTATAGATCGGAGAGGAGGGGACGGCAATCAGCCCCAGCATTTT. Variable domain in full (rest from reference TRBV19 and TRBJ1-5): DGGITQSPKYLFRKEGQNVTLSCEQNLNHDAMYWYRQDPGQGLRLIYYSQIVNDFQKGDIAEGYSVSREKKESFPLTVTSAQKNPTAFYLCASSIDRRGGDGNQPQHFGDGTRLSIL.

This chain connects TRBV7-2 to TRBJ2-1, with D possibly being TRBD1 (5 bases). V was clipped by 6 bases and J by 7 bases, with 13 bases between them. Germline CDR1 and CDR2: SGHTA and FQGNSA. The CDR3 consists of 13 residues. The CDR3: CASRKNTGNEQFF. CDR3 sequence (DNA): TGTGCCAGCAGGAAGAATACAGGTAATGAGCAGTTCTTC.

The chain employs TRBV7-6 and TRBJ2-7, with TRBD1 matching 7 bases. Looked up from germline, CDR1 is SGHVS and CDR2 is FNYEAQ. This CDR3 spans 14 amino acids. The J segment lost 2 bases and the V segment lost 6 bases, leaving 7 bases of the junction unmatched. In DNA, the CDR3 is TGTGCCAGCAGTTTACGACAGGGTCCCTACGAGCAGTACTTC. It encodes CASSLRQGPYEQYF. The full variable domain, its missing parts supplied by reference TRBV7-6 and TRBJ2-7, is GAGVSQSPRYKVTKRGQDVALRCDPISGHVSLYWYRQALGQGPEFLTYFNYEAQQDKSGLPNDRFSAERPEGSISTLTIQRTEQRDSAMYRCASSLRQGPYEQYFGPGTRLTVT.

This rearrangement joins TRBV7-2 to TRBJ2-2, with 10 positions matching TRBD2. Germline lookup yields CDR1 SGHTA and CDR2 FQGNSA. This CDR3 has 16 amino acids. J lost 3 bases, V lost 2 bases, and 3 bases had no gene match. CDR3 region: CASSLIAGGYTGELFF. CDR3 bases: TGTGCCAGCAGCTTAATAGCGGGAGGCTACACCGGGGAGCTGTTTTTT. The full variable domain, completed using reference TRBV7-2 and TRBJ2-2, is GAGVSQSPSNKVTEKGKDVELRCDPISGHTALYWYRQSLGQGLEFLIYFQGNSAPDKSGLPSDRFSAERTGGSVSTLTIQRTQQEDSAVYLCASSLIAGGYTGELFFGEGSRLTVL.

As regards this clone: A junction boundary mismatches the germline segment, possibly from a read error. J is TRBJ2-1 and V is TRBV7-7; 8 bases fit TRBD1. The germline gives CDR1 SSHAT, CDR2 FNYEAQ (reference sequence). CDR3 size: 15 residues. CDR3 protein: CASSKDRASYNEQFF. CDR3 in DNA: TGTGCTAGCAGCAAGGACAGGGCCTCCTACAATGAGCAGTTCTTC.

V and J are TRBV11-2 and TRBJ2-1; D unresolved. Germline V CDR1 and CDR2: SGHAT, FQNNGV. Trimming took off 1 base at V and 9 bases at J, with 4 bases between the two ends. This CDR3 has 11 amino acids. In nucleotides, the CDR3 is TGTGCCAGCAGCTTAGGGTTTGAGCAGTTCTTC. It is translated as CASSLGFEQFF.

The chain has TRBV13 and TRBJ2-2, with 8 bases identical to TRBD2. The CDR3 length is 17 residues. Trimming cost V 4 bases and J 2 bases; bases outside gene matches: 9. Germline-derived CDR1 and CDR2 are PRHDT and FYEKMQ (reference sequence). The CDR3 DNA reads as TGTGCCAGCAGCTCTCGAGTTAGCGGGACCAACACCGGGGAGCTGTTTTTT. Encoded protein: CASSSRVSGTNTGELFF.

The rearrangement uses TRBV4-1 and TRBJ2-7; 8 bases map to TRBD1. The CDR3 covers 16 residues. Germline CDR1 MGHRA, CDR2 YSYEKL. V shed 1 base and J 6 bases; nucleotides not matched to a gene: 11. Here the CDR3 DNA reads TGCGCCAGCAGCCAAGTGTCAAAGGACAGGGTTCGCGAGCAGTACTTC. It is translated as CASSQVSKDRVREQYF.

The CDR3 DNA is TGTGCCACCAGCAGAGATGGGGCGGGCGTGGGGAACATTCAGTACTTC. Translated: CATSRDGAGVGNIQYF. The chain combines TRBV15 with TRBJ2-4; D is possibly TRBD1 or TRBD2 (5 bases each). Trimming pared 0 bases from V and 7 bases from J, leaving 16 bases between. This CDR3 has 16 residues. The germline V gene has CDR1 LNHNV and CDR2 YYDKDF (reference sequence). The whole variable domain, filled in from reference TRBV15 and TRBJ2-4, reads DAMVIQNPRYQVTQFGKPVTLSCSQTLNHNVMYWYQQKSSQAPKLLFHYYDKDFNNEADTPDNFQSRRPNTSFCFLDIRSPGLGDTAMYLCATSRDGAGVGNIQYFGAGTRLSVL.

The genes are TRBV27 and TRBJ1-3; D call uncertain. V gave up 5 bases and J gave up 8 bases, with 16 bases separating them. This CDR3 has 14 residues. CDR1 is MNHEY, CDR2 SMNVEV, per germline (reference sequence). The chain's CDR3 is CASSPKPIGYTIYF. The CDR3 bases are TGTGCCAGCAGTCCGAAACCGATAGGTTACACCATATATTTT.

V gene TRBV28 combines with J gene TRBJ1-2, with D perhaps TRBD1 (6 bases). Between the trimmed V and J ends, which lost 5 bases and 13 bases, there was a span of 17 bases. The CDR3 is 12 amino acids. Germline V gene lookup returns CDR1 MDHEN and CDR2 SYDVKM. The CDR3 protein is CASSPGTPLRTF. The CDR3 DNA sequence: TGTGCCAGCAGTCCCGGGACACCCCTTCGCACCTTC.

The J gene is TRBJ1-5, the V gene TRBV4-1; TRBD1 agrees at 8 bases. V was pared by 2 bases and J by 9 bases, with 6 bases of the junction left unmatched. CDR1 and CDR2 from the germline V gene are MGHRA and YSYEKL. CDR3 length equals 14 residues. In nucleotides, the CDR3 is TGCGCCAGCAGCCAATCGGGACAGGTCTCGCCCCAGCATTTT. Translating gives CASSQSGQVSPQHF.

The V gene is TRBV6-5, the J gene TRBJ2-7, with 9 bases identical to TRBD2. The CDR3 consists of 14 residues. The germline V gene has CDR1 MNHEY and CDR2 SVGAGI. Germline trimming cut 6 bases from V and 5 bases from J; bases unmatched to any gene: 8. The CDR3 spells CASRESSGTHEQYF. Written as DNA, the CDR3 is TGTGCCAGCAGGGAGTCTAGCGGGACCCACGAGCAGTACTTC.

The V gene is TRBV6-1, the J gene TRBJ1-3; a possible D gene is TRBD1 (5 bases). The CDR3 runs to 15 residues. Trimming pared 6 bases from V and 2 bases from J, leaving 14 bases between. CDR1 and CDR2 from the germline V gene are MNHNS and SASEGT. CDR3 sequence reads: CASSTSQGAGNTIYF. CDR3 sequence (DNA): TGTGCCAGCAGCACCTCTCAAGGGGCTGGAAACACCATATATTTT.

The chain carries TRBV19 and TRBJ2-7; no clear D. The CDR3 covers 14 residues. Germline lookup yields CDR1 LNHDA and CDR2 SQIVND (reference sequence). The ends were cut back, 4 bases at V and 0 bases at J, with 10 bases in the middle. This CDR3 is CASSKSGSSYEQYF. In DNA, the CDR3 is TGTGCCAGTAGTAAATCCGGATCCTCCTACGAGCAGTACTTC. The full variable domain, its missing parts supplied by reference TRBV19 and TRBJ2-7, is DGGITQSPKYLFRKEGQNVTLSCEQNLNHDAMYWYRQDPGQGLRLIYYSQIVNDFQKGDIAEGYSVSREKKESFPLTVTSAQKNPTAFYLCASSKSGSSYEQYFGPGTRLTVT.

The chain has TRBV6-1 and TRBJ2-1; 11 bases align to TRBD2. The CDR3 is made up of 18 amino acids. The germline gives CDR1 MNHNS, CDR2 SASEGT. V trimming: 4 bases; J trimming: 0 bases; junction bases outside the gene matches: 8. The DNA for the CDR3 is TGTGCCAGCAGTGGGACTACTAGCGGGGGTAGCTCCTACAATGAGCAGTTCTTC. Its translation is CASSGTTSGGSSYNEQFF.

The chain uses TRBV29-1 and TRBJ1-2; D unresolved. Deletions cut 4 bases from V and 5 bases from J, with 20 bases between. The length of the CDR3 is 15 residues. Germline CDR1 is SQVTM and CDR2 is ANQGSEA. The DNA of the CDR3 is TGCAGCGTTGTTTTAGGTTGGTCACAGCGTTATGGCTACACCTTC. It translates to CSVVLGWSQRYGYTF.

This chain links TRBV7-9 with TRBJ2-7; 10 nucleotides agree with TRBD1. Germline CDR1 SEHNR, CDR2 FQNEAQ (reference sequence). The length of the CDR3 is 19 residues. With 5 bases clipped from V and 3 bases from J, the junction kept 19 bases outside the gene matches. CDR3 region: CASSPAWGQGRGKIYEQYF. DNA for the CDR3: TGTGCCAGCAGCCCGGCATGGGGACAGGGGCGGGGGAAGATCTACGAGCAGTACTTC.

For the CDR3, the DNA is TGTGCCACCAGCGGGGACAGGGGGCTGGAGACCCAGTACTTC. Protein product: CATSGDRGLETQYF. This chain connects TRBV15 to TRBJ2-5; 12 bases map to TRBD1. CDR3 size: 14 residues. Trimming at V came to 5 bases and at J to 5 bases, leaving 3 bases not matched to a gene. Germline CDR1 is LNHNV and CDR2 is YYDKDF (reference sequence).

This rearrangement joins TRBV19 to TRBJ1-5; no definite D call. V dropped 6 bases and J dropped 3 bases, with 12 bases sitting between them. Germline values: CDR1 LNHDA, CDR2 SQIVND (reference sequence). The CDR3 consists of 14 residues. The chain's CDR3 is CASSFLGNNQPQHF. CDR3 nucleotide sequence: TGTGCCAGTAGCTTCCTTGGGAACAATCAGCCCCAGCATTTT.

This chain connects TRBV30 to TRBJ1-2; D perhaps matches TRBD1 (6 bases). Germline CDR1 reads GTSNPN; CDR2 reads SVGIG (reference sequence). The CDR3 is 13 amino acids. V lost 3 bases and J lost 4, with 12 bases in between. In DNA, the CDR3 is TGTGCCTGGAGGTTACAGGGCTTCTATGGCTACACCTTC. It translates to CAWRLQGFYGYTF.

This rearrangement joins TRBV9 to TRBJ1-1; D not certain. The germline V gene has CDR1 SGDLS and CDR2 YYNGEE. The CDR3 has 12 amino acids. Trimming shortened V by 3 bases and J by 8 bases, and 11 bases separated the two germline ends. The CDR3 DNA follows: TGTGCCAGCAGCGCGGCAGCCCAAGAAGCTTTCTTT. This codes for CASSAAAQEAFF.

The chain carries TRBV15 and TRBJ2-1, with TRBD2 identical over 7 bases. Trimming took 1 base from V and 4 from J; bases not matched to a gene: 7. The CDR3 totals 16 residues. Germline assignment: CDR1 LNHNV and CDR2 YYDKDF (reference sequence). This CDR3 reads CATSRAAGAFYNEQFF. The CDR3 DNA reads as TGTGCCACCAGCAGAGCGGCGGGAGCGTTTTACAATGAGCAGTTCTTC.

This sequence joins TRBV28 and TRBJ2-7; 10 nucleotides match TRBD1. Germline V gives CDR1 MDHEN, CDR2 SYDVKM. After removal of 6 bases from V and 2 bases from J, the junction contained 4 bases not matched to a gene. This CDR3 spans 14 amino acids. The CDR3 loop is CASSSGTGAYEQYF. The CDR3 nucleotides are TGTGCCAGCAGCTCCGGGACAGGGGCCTACGAGCAGTACTTC.

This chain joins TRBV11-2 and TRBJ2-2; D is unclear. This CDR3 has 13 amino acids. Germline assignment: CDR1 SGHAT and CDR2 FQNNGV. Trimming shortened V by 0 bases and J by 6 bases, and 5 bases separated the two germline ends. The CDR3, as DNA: TGTGCCAGCAGCTTAGAACTGCCCGGGGAGCTGTTTTTT. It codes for CASSLELPGELFF.

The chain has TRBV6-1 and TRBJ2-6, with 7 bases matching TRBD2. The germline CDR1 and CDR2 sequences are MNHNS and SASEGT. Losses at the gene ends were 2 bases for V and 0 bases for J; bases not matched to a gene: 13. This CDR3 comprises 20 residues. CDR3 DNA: TGTGCCAGCAGTGAATTTCGGTGGGAGGGTGGATTCTCTGGGGCCAACGTCCTGACTTTC. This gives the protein CASSEFRWEGGFSGANVLTF.

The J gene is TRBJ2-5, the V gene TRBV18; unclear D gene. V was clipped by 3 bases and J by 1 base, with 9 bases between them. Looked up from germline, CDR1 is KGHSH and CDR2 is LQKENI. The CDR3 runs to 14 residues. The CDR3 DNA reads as TGTGCCAGCTCACCGGGGATCCTCCAAGAGACCCAGTACTTC. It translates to CASSPGILQETQYF. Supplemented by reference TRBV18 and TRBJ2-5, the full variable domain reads NAGVMQNPRHLVRRRGQEARLRCSPMKGHSHVYWYRQLPEEGLKFMVYLQKENIIDESGMPKERFSAEFPKEGPSILRIQQVVRGDSAAYFCASSPGILQETQYFGPGTRLLVL.